This T cell receptor beta chain comes out of a study of shared clonotypes between healthy human individuals. Clones were sequenced by immunoSEQ multiplex PCR, and TCRdb holds only the in-frame ones, with some missing. Of about 2,100,000 clones listed, just over 90% are singletons. Trimming took 11 bases from V and 0 from J, leaving 23 bases between them. The CDR3 is 18 residues long. In germline, CDR1 is LNHDA, CDR2 SQIVND (reference sequence). CD45RO-negative CD8 cells positively selected for CCR7 made up the naive population, which excluded terminally differentiated effector memory CD45RA+ cells. The genes are TRBV19 and TRBJ2-6, with D hard to call. The clonotype originates from a man younger than 35 in good health. Some clones in this sample may be carry-over from other donors' samples. The sequencing input was naive CD8+ T cells from PBMCs. The CDR3 loop reads CACRNLLSGYSGANVLTF. DNA for the CDR3: TGTGCCTGTCGGAACCTACTGTCTGGTTACTCTGGGGCCAACGTCCTGACTTTC.